Detailed here is one T cell receptor (beta chain). Clones were sequenced by immunoSEQ multiplex PCR, and TCRdb holds only the in-frame ones, with some missing. This sample yields nearly 200,000 clones, of which around four fifths are seen a single time; about 0.91% belongs to the top ten. The data originate from a study of blood T cell repertoires in COVID-19. The overall study: Specimens from acute and convalescent COVID-19 originated in the United States, Italy and Spain.

Seattle's cohort entered during active infection and was followed longitudinally. Sequenced sample: peripheral blood. The receptor comes from a man in his sixties with COVID-19, enrolled during active disease.

Here the CDR3 reads CASSPASDRSYEQYF. As DNA, the CDR3 is TGTGCCAGCTCACCCGCCTCCGACAGATCCTACGAGCAGTACTTC. The gene calls are TRBV18 and TRBJ2-7; weak D call: TRBD1 (5 bases). With 3 bases removed from V and 1 base from J, the gap between germline ends came to 13 bases. This CDR3 spans 15 amino acids. CDR1 is KGHSH and CDR2 is LQKENI in the germline V gene.